A selection of T cell receptor beta chains follows, all from one sample in a study of type 1 regulatory T cells. TCRdb reprocessed the reads with MiXCR, giving one entry per CDR3 protein. The table includes around 88,000 distinct CDR3 sequences, roughly a third detected once. Sequencing was done on a sample of CD4+ T cells, either the whole sample or a sorted fraction (not recorded which). These receptors were obtained from a human donor in good health. Both conserved end residues are part of each CDR3. The order of the fields is D gene, V gene, J gene, clone size, CDR3 DNA, CDR3 protein. A D gene is named only where the DNA matches it firmly. Rows give clone size only sometimes, using once, few, many, or a class for an expanded clone.

>.|TRBV24-1|TRBJ2-1|.
TGTGCCACCAGTGATTTTGACTACCGGAGCTCCTACAATGAGCAGTTCTTC
CATSDFDYRSSYNEQFF
>TRBD2|TRBV3-1|TRBJ2-7|.
TGTGCCAGCAGCCAACTCTCTAGGATCGCGGGAGTGGCCTACGAGCAGTACTTC
CASSQLSRIAGVAYEQYF
>TRBD2|TRBV4-2|TRBJ2-7|.
TGTGCCAGCAGCGTCTCCGGGACTAGCGGGTCTACGGGCTACGAGCAGTACTTC
CASSVSGTSGSTGYEQYF
>.|TRBV28|TRBJ2-7|few
TGTGCCAGCCGCACCGCAGGACTGGGCTCCTACGAGCAGTACTTC
CASRTAGLGSYEQYF
>TRBD2|TRBV5-4|TRBJ2-1|.
TGTGCCAGCGGTTTCTTCGGCGGGAGAGGGAACAATGAGCAGTTCTTC
CASGFFGGRGNNEQFF
>.|TRBV5-1|TRBJ2-2|few
TGCGCCAGCAGCCCCCGACAGAACACCGGGGAGCTGTTTTTT
CASSPRQNTGELFF
>.|TRBV29-1|TRBJ2-7|.
TGCAGCGTTGCATCAGGGATGGAGCAGTACTTC
CSVASGMEQYF
>TRBD1|TRBV11-2|TRBJ2-1|.
TGTGCCAGCAGCGAACAGGGGGCTGTGCAGTTCTTC
CASSEQGAVQFF
>TRBD2|TRBV18|TRBJ2-1|once
TGTGCCAGCTCCCAAACTAGCGGGGACAATGAGCAGTTCTTC
CASSQTSGDNEQFF
>TRBD1|TRBV20-1|TRBJ1-5|many
TGCAGTGCTAGAGTTGACAGGGGACAGCCCCAGCATTTT
CSARVDRGQPQHF
>.|TRBV29-1|TRBJ2-7|.
TGCAGCGTTGAAGATGGAGCGCACGAGCAGTACTTC
CSVEDGAHEQYF
>TRBD2|TRBV20-1|TRBJ2-1|few
TGCAGTGCTAGAGATCGGCTAGCGGGGATCGATGAGCAGTTCTTC
CSARDRLAGIDEQFF
>.|TRBV28|TRBJ1-1|.
TGTGCCAGCAGTAACCAGGGAGGGGTCACTGAAGCTTTCTTT
CASSNQGGVTEAFF
>TRBD1|TRBV10-1|TRBJ2-2|once
TGCGCCAGTTCACAGGGGTTTAACACCGGGGAGCTGTTTTTT
CASSQGFNTGELFF
>.|TRBV12-3/TRBV12-4|TRBJ2-1|few
TGTGCCAGCAACAACACTAGCCGTGAGCAGTTCTTC
CASNNTSREQFF
>.|TRBV7-2|TRBJ2-7|.
TGTGCCAGCAGCCCAACAAGCCGAGAGCAGTACTTC
CASSPTSREQYF
>.|TRBV28|TRBJ2-2|.
TGTGCCAGCAGTGTGGGAGCCACCGGGGAGCTGTTTTTT
CASSVGATGELFF
>.|TRBV20-1|TRBJ2-3|.
TGCAGTGCTAGAGATATACGGGGGAGCACAGATACGCAGTATTTT
CSARDIRGSTDTQYF
>.|TRBV12-3/TRBV12-4|TRBJ2-5|.
TGTGCCAGCAGCGGCCAACTGGAGACCCAGTACTTC
CASSGQLETQYF
>.|TRBV11-2|TRBJ1-2|.
TGTGCCAGCAGCTTAGTGGGCGTAGGGTATGGCTACACCTTC
CASSLVGVGYGYTF
>.|TRBV6-1|TRBJ1-2|few
TGTGCCAGCAGTGTGGACAGTATAGCTAACTATGGCTACACCTTC
CASSVDSIANYGYTF
>TRBD1|TRBV11-1|TRBJ2-7|once
TGTGCCAGCAGCCAGGACAGGGCCTACGAGCAGTACTTC
CASSQDRAYEQYF
>.|TRBV20-1|TRBJ2-1|few
TGCAGTGCTAGGCACTCGAGCTCCTACAATGAGCAGTTCTTC
CSARHSSSYNEQFF
>.|TRBV14|TRBJ2-5|.
TGTGCCAGCAGCCGAGGGACACAAGAGACCCAGTACTTC
CASSRGTQETQYF
>TRBD2|TRBV20-1|TRBJ2-1|few
TGCAGTGGTCGAGCCGGGACTAGCGCCCACAATGAGCAGTTCTTC
CSGRAGTSAHNEQFF
>.|TRBV20-1|TRBJ2-2|few
TGCAGTGCTAGGGGTGGGACTGGGAAAGAGGAGCTGTTTTTT
CSARGGTGKEELFF
>TRBD1|TRBV5-4|TRBJ2-2|.
TGTGCCAGCAGCCCGGGACAGAGCTACACCGGGGAGCTGTTTTTT
CASSPGQSYTGELFF
>.|TRBV5-5|TRBJ2-7|once
TGTGCCAGCAGCCCCCGGACGTTCTACGAGCAGTACTTC
CASSPRTFYEQYF
>.|TRBV19|TRBJ1-2|.
TGTGCCAGTAGTACAAATTCTCCCGATGGCTACACCTTC
CASSTNSPDGYTF
>.|TRBV12-3/TRBV12-4|TRBJ1-5|.
TGTGCCAGCAGTTTAGATGGGTCCAGGGGTCCACCCCAGCATTTT
CASSLDGSRGPPQHF
>TRBD2|TRBV20-1|TRBJ2-1|.
TGCAGTGCTAGAGTGCCTAGCGGGAGGCTTATCGATGAGCAGTTCTTC
CSARVPSGRLIDEQFF
>.|TRBV4-3|TRBJ2-3|.
TGCGCCAGCAGCCAAGATTTCGCCGGGACCTCCCGCACAGATACGCAGTATTTT
CASSQDFAGTSRTDTQYF
>.|TRBV7-2|TRBJ2-5|.
TGTGCCAGCAGCATAGTTAAGGAGACTATCCAAGAGACCCAGTACTTC
CASSIVKETIQETQYF
>TRBD2|TRBV7-2|TRBJ2-2|.
TGTGCCAGCAGCTTTAGCGGGAGCGCTAACACCGGGGAGCTGTTTTTT
CASSFSGSANTGELFF
>TRBD1|TRBV3-1|TRBJ2-5|few
TGTGCCAGCAGCCAAGTTTGGGGCAGGGGGCGTCAAGAGACCCAGTACTTC
CASSQVWGRGRQETQYF
>TRBD2|TRBV20-1|TRBJ2-2|few
TGCAGTGTCAGTCGTTCAAGCGGGGTCACCGGGGAGCTGTTTTTT
CSVSRSSGVTGELFF
>TRBD2|TRBV7-2|TRBJ2-5|.
TGTGCCAGCAGCCCCCTAATCGGTGGGGGAGGGCAAGAGACCCAGTACTTC
CASSPLIGGGGQETQYF
>.|TRBV9|TRBJ1-5|.
TGTGCCAGCAGCCCAGGTTGGGACGGATCGTCCGGCGTTTATAGCAATCAGCCCCAGCATTTT
CASSPGWDGSSGVYSNQPQHF
>TRBD2|TRBV28|TRBJ2-1|.
TGTGCCAGCAGTGAAAGCGGGGGCCCTAACAATGAGCAGTTCTTC
CASSESGGPNNEQFF
>TRBD2|TRBV24-1|TRBJ2-3|.
TGTGCCACCAGTTCCACTAGCGGGAGCGATACGCAGTATTTT
CATSSTSGSDTQYF
>.|TRBV28|TRBJ2-3|few
TGTGCCAGCAGTTTTGGTTCGGGGAGGGGGTGGACAGATACGCAGTATTTT
CASSFGSGRGWTDTQYF
>TRBD1|TRBV25-1|TRBJ1-4|.
TGTGCCAGCAGGACGGACAGGCCGTCTGAAAAACTGTTTTTT
CASRTDRPSEKLFF
>.|TRBV29-1|TRBJ2-4|few
TGCAGCGTTGTGGGGCATGACAGGGGACTAAGCCTAAATTCAGCCAAAAACATTCAGTACTTC
CSVVGHDRGLSLNSAKNIQYF
>.|TRBV5-1|TRBJ2-7|.
TGCGCCAGCAGCTTGGGTGCTAGCAGCGACGAGCAGTACTTC
CASSLGASSDEQYF
>.|TRBV10-3|TRBJ2-2|few
TGTGCCATCAAAACAGGGACGAACACCGGGGAGCTGTTTTTT
CAIKTGTNTGELFF
>TRBD1|TRBV7-9|TRBJ2-1|.
TGTGCCAGCAGCGGGGACAGGAGCTCCTACAATGAGCAGTTCTTC
CASSGDRSSYNEQFF